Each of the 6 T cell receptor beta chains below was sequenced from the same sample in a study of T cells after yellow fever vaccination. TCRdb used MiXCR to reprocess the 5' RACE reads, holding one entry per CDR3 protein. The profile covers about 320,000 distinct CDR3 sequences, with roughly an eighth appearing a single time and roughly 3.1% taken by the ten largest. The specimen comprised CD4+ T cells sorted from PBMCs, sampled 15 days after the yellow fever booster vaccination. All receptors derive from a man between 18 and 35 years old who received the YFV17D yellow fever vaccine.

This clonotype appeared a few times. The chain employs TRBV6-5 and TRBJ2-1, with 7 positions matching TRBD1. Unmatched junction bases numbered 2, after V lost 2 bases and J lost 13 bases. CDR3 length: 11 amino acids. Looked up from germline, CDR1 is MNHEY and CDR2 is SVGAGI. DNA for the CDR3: TGTGCCAGCAGTTACCAGGGGGTCCAGTTCTTC. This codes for CASSYQGVQFF.

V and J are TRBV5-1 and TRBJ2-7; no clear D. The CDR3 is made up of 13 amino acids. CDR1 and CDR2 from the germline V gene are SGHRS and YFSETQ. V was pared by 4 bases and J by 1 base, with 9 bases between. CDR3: CASSQDGSYEQYF. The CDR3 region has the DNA TGCGCCAGCAGCCAGGACGGATCCTACGAGCAGTACTTC.

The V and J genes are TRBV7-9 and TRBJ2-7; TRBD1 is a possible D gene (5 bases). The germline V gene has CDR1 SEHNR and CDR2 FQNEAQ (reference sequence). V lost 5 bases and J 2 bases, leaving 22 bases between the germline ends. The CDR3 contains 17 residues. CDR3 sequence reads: CASSGPPVRTRTYEQYF. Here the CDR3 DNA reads TGTGCCAGCAGCGGACCCCCGGTCCGGACAAGGACCTACGAGCAGTACTTC.

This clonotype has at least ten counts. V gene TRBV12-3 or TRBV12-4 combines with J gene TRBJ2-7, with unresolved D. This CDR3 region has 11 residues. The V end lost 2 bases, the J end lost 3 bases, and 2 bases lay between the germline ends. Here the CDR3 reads CASSLNYEQYF. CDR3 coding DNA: TGTGCCAGCAGTTTAAACTACGAGCAGTACTTC.

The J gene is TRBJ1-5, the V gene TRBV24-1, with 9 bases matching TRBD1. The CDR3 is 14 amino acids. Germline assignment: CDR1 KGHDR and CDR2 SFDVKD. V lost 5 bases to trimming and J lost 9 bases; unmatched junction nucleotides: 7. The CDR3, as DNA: TGTGCCACCAGTGGCCCCAGGGGACAGGGGCCCCAGCATTTT. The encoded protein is CATSGPRGQGPQHF.

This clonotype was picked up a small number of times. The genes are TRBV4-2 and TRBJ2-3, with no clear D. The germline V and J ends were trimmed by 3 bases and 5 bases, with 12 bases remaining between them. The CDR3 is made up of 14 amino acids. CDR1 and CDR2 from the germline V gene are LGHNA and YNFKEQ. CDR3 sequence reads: CASSHDRTEDTQYF. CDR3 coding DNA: TGTGCCAGCAGCCATGATAGGACCGAAGATACGCAGTATTTT.